This T cell receptor (beta chain) was profiled in a study of tumor T cells in aggressive B-cell lymphoma. With V trimmed by 8 bases and J by 6 bases, 2 bases remained unmatched. The CDR3 consists of 14 residues. Germline V gene data show CDR1 as MGHDK and CDR2 as SYGVNS. Clones were sequenced by immunoSEQ multiplex PCR, and TCRdb holds only the in-frame ones, with some missing. The table has almost 2,500 clones, roughly four fifths seen once; the top ten hold around an eighth. The rearrangement uses TRBV25-1 and TRBJ2-1, with 15 bases matching TRBD2. Material: tumor tissue. This receptor was taken from an adult with diffuse large B cell lymphoma. The CDR3 sequence is CASSGLAGGNEQFF. CDR3 bases: TGTGCCAGCTCGGGACTAGCGGGGGGCAATGAGCAGTTCTTC.